This entry lists 27 T cell receptor beta chains sequenced from one sample in a study of T cell responses to AZD1222 COVID-19 vaccine. The table came from immunoSEQ multiplex PCR; TCRdb's copy has only in-frame clones and leaves some out. The sample lists approximately 71,000 clones; almost 90% were seen once. This material consisted of peripheral blood, taken on day 0 of AZD1222 vaccination. These receptors were obtained from an adult in good health.

This clone occurred a few times. V and J are TRBV6-4 and TRBJ2-3; 10 bases agree with TRBD2. The CDR3 totals 18 residues. Trimming removed 2 bases from V and 4 bases from J; junction bases left unmatched: 12. Germline lookup yields CDR1 MRHNA and CDR2 SNTAGT. CDR3 sequence (DNA): TGTGCCAGCAGTGACGGGGCTAGCGGGAGCAGTGGGGCAGATACGCAGTATTTT. This translates into CASSDGASGSSGADTQYF.

V is TRBV19 and J is TRBJ2-7, with no clear D. Germline V gene sequence: CDR1 LNHDA, CDR2 SQIVND (reference sequence). The CDR3 contains 13 residues. Trimming pared 3 bases from V and 3 bases from J, leaving 9 bases between. This chain's CDR3 is CASSMATNYEQYF. The CDR3 DNA sequence: TGTGCCAGTAGTATGGCAACGAACTACGAGCAGTACTTC.

The chain employs TRBV27 and TRBJ2-2; D may be TRBD1 or TRBD2 (5 bases each). V dropped 3 bases and J dropped 7 bases, with 6 bases sitting between them. The germline V gene encodes CDR1 MNHEY and CDR2 SMNVEV (reference sequence). CDR3 size: 12 residues. CDR3 coding DNA: TGTGCCAGCAGTTTGGGGGTCGGGGAGCTGTTTTTT. It codes for CASSLGVGELFF.

The V and J genes are TRBV24-1 and TRBJ2-7; D unclear. This CDR3 spans 15 amino acids. The V gene lost 0 bases and the J gene lost 2 bases, with 10 bases spanning the gap. CDR1 is KGHDR, CDR2 SFDVKD, per germline. In DNA form, the CDR3 reads TGTGCCACCAGTGATTTGCACTGGATTCCCTACGAGCAGTACTTC. Protein sequence: CATSDLHWIPYEQYF.

The chain combines TRBV28 with TRBJ2-7, with D uncertain. This CDR3 has 13 amino acids. Trimming left V 3 bases short and J 4 bases short, with 10 bases between. In germline, CDR1 is MDHEN, CDR2 SYDVKM. The CDR3 DNA reads as TGTGCCAGCAGTTTCGGCTATCTGTACGAGCAGTACTTC. Encoded protein: CASSFGYLYEQYF.

This rearrangement joins TRBV24-1 to TRBJ1-1, with TRBD1 matching 9 bases. Germline-derived CDR1 and CDR2 are KGHDR and SFDVKD. J gave up 1 base and V 4 bases, and 3 bases lay outside the gene matches. The CDR3 length is 15 residues. CDR3 loop: CATSEAGQGNTEAFF. The CDR3 coding sequence is TGTGCCACCAGTGAGGCGGGACAGGGGAACACTGAAGCTTTCTTT.

The V and J genes are TRBV18 and TRBJ1-3, with D unresolved. CDR3 length: 17 amino acids. V lost 4 bases to trimming and J lost 1 base, with 17 bases between them. Germline CDR1 KGHSH, CDR2 LQKENI. This CDR3 reads CASSRSNPSESGNTIYF. DNA of the CDR3: TGTGCCAGCTCACGATCGAACCCCTCTGAATCTGGAAACACCATATATTTT.

This clone was detected once. The chain employs TRBV5-4 and TRBJ1-5; 8 bases agree with TRBD1. CDR3 length: 15 amino acids. Per germline, CDR1 SGHNT and CDR2 YYREEE (reference sequence). J lost 4 bases, V lost 2 bases, and 5 bases had no gene match. CDR3 loop: CASSFFGQGNQPQHF. CDR3 DNA sequence: TGTGCCAGCAGCTTCTTTGGACAGGGAAATCAGCCCCAGCATTTT.

V and J are TRBV18 and TRBJ1-1; possibly TRBD1 for D (6 bases). The germline V gene encodes CDR1 KGHSH and CDR2 LQKENI. The CDR3 loop spans 16 amino acids. The V end was cut by 6 bases, the J end by 4 bases, with 21 bases between. The CDR3 is CASSEVGAGTATEAFF. CDR3 DNA: TGTGCCAGCTCGGAGGTGGGGGCAGGGACCGCCACTGAAGCTTTCTTT.

V gene TRBV4-1 combines with J gene TRBJ2-1, with 10 bases lining up with TRBD2. This CDR3 spans 15 amino acids. Germline CDR1 MGHRA, CDR2 YSYEKL. Trimming at V came to 4 bases and at J to 7 bases, leaving 7 bases not matched to a gene. The CDR3 bases are TGCGCCAGCAGCCTTTTAGCGGGAGGCGGGAATGAGCAGTTCTTC. It codes for CASSLLAGGGNEQFF.

The chain couples TRBV6-5 to TRBJ2-7; D is perhaps TRBD1 or TRBD2 (5 bases each). The CDR3 runs 16 residues. V dropped 2 bases and J dropped 0 bases, with 14 bases sitting between them. Germline V gene data show CDR1 as MNHEY and CDR2 as SVGAGI. DNA for the CDR3: TGTGCCAGCAGTTACGATGGGGGAATCCGCTCCTACGAGCAGTACTTC. It yields the protein CASSYDGGIRSYEQYF.

The chain recombines TRBV3-1 (or the pseudogene TRBV3-2) with TRBJ1-1; 9 nucleotides agree with TRBD1. Germline CDR1 reads LGHDT; CDR2 reads YNNKEL (reference sequence). This CDR3 has 17 residues. V was clipped by 2 bases and J by 2 bases; unmatched bases: 9. The chain's CDR3 is CASSQRGQGLGNTEAFF. Written as DNA, the CDR3 is TGTGCCAGCAGCCAAAGGGGACAGGGTTTAGGTAACACTGAAGCTTTCTTT.

The chain uses TRBV28 and TRBJ1-2; D not certain. The CDR3 loop spans 15 amino acids. The germline CDR1 and CDR2 sequences are MDHEN and SYDVKM. V gave up 8 bases and J gave up 2 bases, with 18 bases separating them. CDR3 sequence: CASRSVRTVNYGYTF. CDR3 nucleotide sequence: TGTGCCAGCCGGAGCGTGAGGACGGTGAACTATGGCTACACCTTC.

The V and J genes are TRBV14 and TRBJ2-7; D is perhaps TRBD1 (6 bases). The CDR3 is 16 amino acids. V lost 1 base, J lost 4 bases, and 17 bases lay in between. The germline CDR1 and CDR2 sequences are SGHDN and FVKESK. In nucleotides, the CDR3 is TGTGCCAGCAGCCAAGGGGTTCTAGTAGGGGGATACGAGCAGTACTTC. Translating it yields CASSQGVLVGGYEQYF.

This chain connects TRBV7-9 to TRBJ1-1; 8 bases are a match to TRBD1. The junction had 5 bases not matched to a gene; V was cut back by 1 base and J by 1 base. Germline CDR1 is SEHNR and CDR2 is FQNEAQ (reference sequence). This CDR3 has 16 residues. This CDR3 is CASSLGGQGKNTEAFF. CDR3 in DNA: TGTGCCAGCAGCTTAGGAGGACAGGGAAAGAACACTGAAGCTTTCTTT.

This clone was counted only a few times. The gene calls are TRBV11-2 and TRBJ2-1; 8 bases agree with TRBD2. Germline CDR1 SGHAT, CDR2 FQNNGV. This CDR3 has 15 residues. The ends lost 4 bases at V and 7 bases at J; junction bases unmatched: 9. The CDR3 region has the DNA TGTGCCAGCAGCTCTCGCGGTCCGGGAGGGAATGAGCAGTTCTTC. Translated, it gives CASSSRGPGGNEQFF.

The rearrangement joins TRBV7-3 to TRBJ2-1; TRBD2 matches at 10 bases. The junction had 13 bases not matched to a gene; V was cut back by 5 bases and J by 9 bases. Germline values: CDR1 SGHTA, CDR2 FQGTGA. CDR3 length equals 16 residues. DNA for the CDR3: TGTGCCAGCAGCCCTCTCCCCCTAGCGGGAGCAGGTGAGCAGTTCTTC. As protein: CASSPLPLAGAGEQFF. Combining the CDR3 with reference TRBV7-3 and TRBJ2-1 gives the whole variable domain GAGVSQTPSNKVTEKGKYVELRCDPISGHTALYWYRQSLGQGPEFLIYFQGTGAADDSGLPNDRFFAVRPEGSVSTLKIQRTERGDSAVYLCASSPLPLAGAGEQFFGPGTRLTVL.

A note on this clone: This sample includes further DNA sequences coding for the same CDR3. The chain carries TRBV5-6 and TRBJ2-1, with 7 nucleotides matching TRBD2. CDR3 length: 13 amino acids. Germline-derived CDR1 and CDR2 are SGHDT and YYEEEE. The J segment lost 10 bases and the V segment lost 0 bases, leaving 4 bases of the junction unmatched. This CDR3 is CASSLGPGGEQFF. The CDR3 DNA reads TGTGCCAGCAGCTTGGGCCCGGGAGGCGAGCAGTTCTTC.

The chain is built from TRBV28 and TRBJ1-1, with 10 bases lining up with TRBD1. This CDR3 spans 14 amino acids. The germline V gene has CDR1 MDHEN and CDR2 SYDVKM. With V trimmed by 4 bases and J by 9 bases, 8 bases remained unmatched. The CDR3 DNA reads TGTGCCAGCAGTTCTACCCAGACAGGGGGCAAAGCTTTCTTT. Translated: CASSSTQTGGKAFF. Using reference TRBV28 and TRBJ1-1 for the parts outside the CDR3, the full variable domain is DVKVTQSSRYLVKRTGEKVFLECVQDMDHENMFWYRQDPGLGLRLIYFSYDVKMKEKGDIPEGYSVSREKKERFSLILESASTNQTSMYLCASSSTQTGGKAFFGQGTRLTVV.

The genes are TRBV7-6 and TRBJ1-1, with D unresolved. Deletions cut 3 bases from V and 4 bases from J, with 0 bases between. Germline CDR1 is SGHVS and CDR2 is FNYEAQ. The CDR3 is 10 amino acids. The CDR3 region is CASSFTEAFF. CDR3 nucleotide sequence: TGTGCCAGCAGCTTCACTGAAGCTTTCTTT.

This rearrangement joins TRBV6-5 to TRBJ2-1; TRBD1 might be the D (6 bases). The CDR3 has 14 amino acids. Between the trimmed V and J ends, which lost 5 bases and 1 base, there was a span of 9 bases. Germline CDR1 MNHEY, CDR2 SVGAGI. This chain's CDR3 is CASSPDRSYNEQFF. In nucleotides, the CDR3 is TGTGCCAGCAGTCCGGACAGATCCTACAATGAGCAGTTCTTC.

V gene TRBV24-1 combines with J gene TRBJ1-2; D perhaps matches TRBD1 (5 bases). V was clipped by 4 bases and J by 8 bases, with 16 bases between them. The germline V gene encodes CDR1 KGHDR and CDR2 SFDVKD. This CDR3 is 14 amino acids long. The CDR3 nucleotides read TGTGCCACCAGTGAAACAGCCTCAGGGAGCGGCTACACCTTC. This encodes CATSETASGSGYTF.

The rearrangement links TRBV7-2 to TRBJ1-5; possibly TRBD1 for D (6 bases). The CDR3 is 12 amino acids. V gave up 4 bases and J gave up 5 bases, with 6 bases separating them. CDR1 and CDR2 from the germline V gene are SGHTA and FQGNSA. CDR3 nucleotide sequence: TGTGCCAGCAGCTGGACAGATCAGCCCCAGCATTTT. Its translation is CASSWTDQPQHF. Full variable domain (rest looked up from reference TRBV7-2 and TRBJ1-5): GAGVSQSPSNKVTEKGKDVELRCDPISGHTALYWYRQSLGQGLEFLIYFQGNSAPDKSGLPSDRFSAERTGGSVSTLTIQRTQQEDSAVYLCASSWTDQPQHFGDGTRLSIL.

The V call is TRBV27, the J call TRBJ1-2; 8 bases match TRBD1. The J segment lost 4 bases and the V segment lost 8 bases, leaving 12 bases of the junction unmatched. Germline V gene lookup returns CDR1 MNHEY and CDR2 SMNVEV (reference sequence). The CDR3 length is 15 residues. The CDR3, as DNA: TGTGCCAGCCGGGGCAGGGGGCACTTTTCCTATGGCTACACCTTC. This translates into CASRGRGHFSYGYTF.

The chain employs TRBV6-5 and TRBJ1-6; D unclear. The CDR3 sequence is 13 residues long. Germline V lookup: CDR1 MNHEY, CDR2 SVGAGI. The ends were cut back, 7 bases at V and 4 bases at J, with 8 bases in the middle. For the CDR3, the DNA is TGTGCCAGCACACAGTCTTATAATTCACCCCTCCACTTT. Amino acids: CASTQSYNSPLHF.

The gene calls are TRBV12-3 or TRBV12-4 and TRBJ2-3; unclear D gene. The CDR3 spans 11 residues. Between the trimmed V and J ends, which lost 3 bases and 3 bases, there was a span of 1 base. CDR3 coding DNA: TGTGCCAGCAGTTTTACAGATACGCAGTATTTT. Translating gives CASSFTDTQYF.

The genes are TRBV6-2 or TRBV6-3 and TRBJ1-5; tentatively, D is TRBD1 (5 bases). The CDR3 is 14 amino acids. Trimming pared 2 bases from V and 3 bases from J, leaving 8 bases between. Germline V gene sequence: CDR1 MNHEY, CDR2 SVGEGT. The CDR3 protein is CASSYLTANQPQHF. As DNA, the CDR3 is TGTGCCAGCAGTTACCTGACAGCCAATCAGCCCCAGCATTTT.